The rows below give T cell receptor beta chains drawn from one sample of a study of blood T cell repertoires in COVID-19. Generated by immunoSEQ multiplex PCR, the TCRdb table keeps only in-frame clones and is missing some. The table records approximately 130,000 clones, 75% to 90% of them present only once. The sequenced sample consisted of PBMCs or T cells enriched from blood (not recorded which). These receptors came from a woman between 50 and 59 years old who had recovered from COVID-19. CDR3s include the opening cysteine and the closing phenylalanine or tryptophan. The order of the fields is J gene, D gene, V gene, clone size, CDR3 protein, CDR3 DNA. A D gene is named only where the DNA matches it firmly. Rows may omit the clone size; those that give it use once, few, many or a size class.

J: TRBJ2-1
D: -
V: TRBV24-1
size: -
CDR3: CATRRTASDEQFF
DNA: TGTGCCACCAGGCGTACGGCTAGCGATGAGCAGTTCTTC

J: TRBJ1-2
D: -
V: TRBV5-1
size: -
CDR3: CASSPTDNYGYTF
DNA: TGCGCCAGCAGCCCTACAGACAACTATGGCTACACCTTC

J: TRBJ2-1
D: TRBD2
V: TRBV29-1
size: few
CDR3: CSVVIGLAGPSYNEQFF
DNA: TGCAGCGTTGTCATCGGGCTAGCGGGCCCCTCCTACAATGAGCAGTTCTTC

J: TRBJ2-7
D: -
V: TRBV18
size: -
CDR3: CASSPSGQGLYEQYF
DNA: TGTGCCAGCTCACCATCTGGGCAGGGCCTCTACGAGCAGTACTTC

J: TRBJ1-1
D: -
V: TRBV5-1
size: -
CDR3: CASSLGRGMVF
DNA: TGCGCCAGCAGCTTGGGGCGGGGTATGGTATTT

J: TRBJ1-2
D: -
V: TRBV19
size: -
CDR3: CASSIGGGRSNYGYTF
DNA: TGTGCCAGTAGTATCGGCGGGGGAAGATCTAACTATGGCTACACCTTC

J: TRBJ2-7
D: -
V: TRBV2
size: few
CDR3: CASSETDYEQYF
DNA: TGTGCCAGCAGTGAAACAGACTACGAGCAGTACTTC

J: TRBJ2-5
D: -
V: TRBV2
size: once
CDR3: CASSRDSEGTQYF
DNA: TGTGCCAGCAGCCGGGACTCCGAGGGAACCCAGTACTTC

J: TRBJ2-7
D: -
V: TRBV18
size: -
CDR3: CASSPYDSLGEQYF
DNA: TGTGCCAGCTCACCCTACGACAGTCTCGGCGAGCAGTACTTC

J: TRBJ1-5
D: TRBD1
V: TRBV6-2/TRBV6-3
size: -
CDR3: CASSPQGVSNQPQHF
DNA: TGTGCCAGCAGCCCACAGGGGGTGAGCAATCAGCCCCAGCATTTT

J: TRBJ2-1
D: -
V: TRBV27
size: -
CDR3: CASSLPPGHRYNEQFF
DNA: TGTGCCAGCAGTTTACCCCCGGGACACCGCTACAATGAGCAGTTCTTC

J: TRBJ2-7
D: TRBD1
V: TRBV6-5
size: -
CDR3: CASNPGQGYEQYF
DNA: TGTGCCAGCAACCCGGGACAGGGCTACGAGCAGTACTTC

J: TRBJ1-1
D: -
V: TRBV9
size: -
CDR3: CASSVVVEGEAFF
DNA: TGTGCCAGCAGCGTAGTTGTAGAGGGAGAAGCTTTCTTT

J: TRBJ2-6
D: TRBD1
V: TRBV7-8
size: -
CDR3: CASSVRTGVTSGANVLTF
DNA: TGTGCCAGCAGCGTACGGACAGGGGTAACCTCTGGGGCCAACGTCCTGACTTTC

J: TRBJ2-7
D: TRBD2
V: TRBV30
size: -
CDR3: CAWSGFQLAGDMEQYF
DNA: TGTGCCTGGAGTGGGTTTCAACTAGCGGGGGATATGGAGCAGTACTTC

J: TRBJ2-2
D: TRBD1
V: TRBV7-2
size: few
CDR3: CASSHKGAHTGELFF
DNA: TGTGCCAGCAGCCACAAGGGGGCCCACACCGGGGAGCTGTTTTTT

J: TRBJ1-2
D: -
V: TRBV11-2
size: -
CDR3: CASSLSRDYGYTF
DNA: TGTGCCAGCAGCTTAAGCAGGGACTATGGCTACACCTTC